This TCR beta chain was observed in a study of shared clonotypes between healthy human individuals. The study's findings and limits: Expectations were that clonotype sharing among donors would be affected by sequencing depth.

The CDR3 is 12 residues long. From germline, CDR1 is MDHEN and CDR2 SYDVKM. V was trimmed by 8 bases and J by 3 bases, leaving 8 bases between them. The authors ran unsorted PBMC replicate PCRs on approximately 300 ng DNA, approximately 31,000 T cell genomes. Clones were sequenced by immunoSEQ multiplex PCR, and TCRdb holds only the in-frame ones, with some missing. The table lists 470,000 or so clones, 70% to 85% of them singletons. As for this clone: No antigen is known for it.

The chain couples TRBV28 to TRBJ1-5; no clear D. Sample: PBMCs. The sequence came from a woman between 35 and 50 years old in good health. Some clones in this sample may be carry-over from other donors' samples. This CDR3 is CASEGANQPQHF. In nucleotides, the CDR3 is TGTGCCAGCGAGGGCGCCAATCAGCCCCAGCATTTT. Looking up the rest from reference TRBV28 and TRBJ1-5 gives the full variable domain: DVKVTQSSRYLVKRTGEKVFLECVQDMDHENMFWYRQDPGLGLRLIYFSYDVKMKEKGDIPEGYSVSREKKERFSLILESASTNQTSMYLCASEGANQPQHFGDGTRLSIL.